Below, 5 T cell receptor beta chains from the same sample are listed, as sequenced in a study of blood T cell repertoires in COVID-19. Some clones are missing from TCRdb's copy, which holds only in-frame ones; the method was immunoSEQ multiplex PCR. The sample has some 350,000 clones, about 88% seen once; the top ten hold approximately 3%. Sequencing input: PBMCs or T cells enriched from blood (not recorded which). The receptors derive from a woman in her 30s who had recovered from COVID-19.

The rearrangement uses TRBV11-2 and TRBJ1-5; tentatively, D is TRBD1 (5 bases). With 3 bases removed from V and 0 bases from J, the gap between germline ends came to 9 bases. The CDR3 runs 15 residues. The germline gives CDR1 SGHAT, CDR2 FQNNGV. The CDR3 coding sequence is TGTGCCAGCAGCTTGGCAGGGAATAGCAATCAGCCCCAGCATTTT. It translates to CASSLAGNSNQPQHF.

The chain is built from TRBV7-9 and TRBJ2-7, with TRBD2 identical over 12 bases. From germline, CDR1 is SEHNR and CDR2 FQNEAQ (reference sequence). V shed 4 bases and J 7 bases; nucleotides not matched to a gene: 8. The CDR3 extends over 15 amino acids. The CDR3 sequence: CASSSPGLAGWEQYF. In nucleotides, the CDR3 is TGTGCCAGCAGCTCCCCGGGACTAGCGGGTTGGGAGCAGTACTTC.

This chain joins TRBV7-8 and TRBJ2-5, with D perhaps TRBD2 (5 bases). Looked up from germline, CDR1 is SGHVS and CDR2 is FQNEAQ. The CDR3 contains 14 residues. The V gene lost 7 bases and the J gene lost 3 bases, with 15 bases spanning the gap. The CDR3: CASTSWTEEETQYF. The DNA for the CDR3 is TGTGCCAGCACGAGTTGGACGGAGGAAGAGACCCAGTACTTC.

The count of this clone is one. The V and J genes are TRBV28 and TRBJ2-7; D might be TRBD1 (6 bases). From germline, CDR1 is MDHEN and CDR2 SYDVKM. Trimming stripped 7 bases from V and 9 bases from J, with 13 bases between. CDR3 length equals 11 residues. The CDR3 region is CASTETGRQYF. The CDR3 coding sequence is TGTGCCAGCACTGAAACAGGGAGGCAGTACTTC.

The chain recombines TRBV3-1 (or the pseudogene TRBV3-2) with TRBJ1-6; no clear D gene. Trimming left V 4 bases short and J 10 bases short, with 17 bases between. The CDR3 has 15 residues. The germline V gene has CDR1 LGHDT and CDR2 YNNKEL (reference sequence). CDR3 in amino acids: CASSPSGAPESPLHF. For the CDR3, the DNA is TGTGCCAGCAGCCCCTCGGGAGCCCCGGAGTCACCCCTCCACTTT.